Following are 21 T cell receptor beta chains from one sample sequenced in a study of T cell responses to AZD1222 COVID-19 vaccine. Sequencing used immunoSEQ multiplex PCR; TCRdb keeps in-frame clones, though not all of them. The sample holds 150,000 to 200,000 clones, roughly 91% seen once. This specimen consisted of peripheral blood, obtained 28 days after the second AZD1222 dose. Receptor source: an adult who received the AZD1222 COVID-19 vaccine.

This chain uses TRBV11-3 with TRBJ2-3; D is perhaps TRBD2 (6 bases). Between the trimmed V and J ends, which lost 2 bases and 3 bases, there was a span of 24 bases. The CDR3 spans 19 residues. Germline V CDR1 and CDR2: SGHNT, YENEEA. CDR3 sequence reads: CASSLLWSAGSVGTDTQYF. The CDR3 DNA reads TGTGCCAGCAGCTTACTTTGGTCTGCCGGGAGCGTGGGGACAGATACGCAGTATTTT.

The V call is TRBV5-1, the J call TRBJ2-1, with D possibly being TRBD2 (5 bases). CDR1 and CDR2 from the germline V gene are SGHRS and YFSETQ. The CDR3 is 14 residues long. Trimming stripped 0 bases from V and 9 bases from J, with 13 bases between. The CDR3 DNA is TGCGCCAGCAGCTTGGGGGTCCCGCGGGCTGAGCAGTTCTTC. This gives the protein CASSLGVPRAEQFF.

This chain links TRBV9 with TRBJ2-3, with TRBD2 identical over 8 bases. The CDR3 covers 17 residues. The germline V gene has CDR1 SGDLS and CDR2 YYNGEE. The ends lost 0 bases at V and 0 bases at J; junction bases unmatched: 6. For the CDR3, the DNA is TGTGCCAGCAGCGTAGCTCGCGGGGGGACTAGCACAGATACGCAGTATTTT. This sequence encodes CASSVARGGTSTDTQYF.

This clone was counted a single time. V usage is TRBV27 and J usage is TRBJ2-3; D remains ambiguous. V was clipped by 0 bases and J by 1 base, with 2 bases between them. This CDR3 region has 13 residues. The germline V gene has CDR1 MNHEY and CDR2 SMNVEV (reference sequence). The DNA of the CDR3 is TGTGCCAGCAGTTTATCTGGCACAGATACGCAGTATTTT. This codes for CASSLSGTDTQYF.

J is TRBJ1-2 and V is TRBV9; 8 nucleotides line up with TRBD1. CDR3 size: 15 residues. The germline CDR1 and CDR2 sequences are SGDLS and YYNGEE. The J segment lost 2 bases and the V segment lost 2 bases, leaving 5 bases of the junction unmatched. CDR3 residues: CASSVPRTGNYGYTF. The CDR3 DNA reads TGTGCCAGCAGCGTTCCCAGGACAGGGAACTATGGCTACACCTTC.

The chain couples TRBV6-1 to TRBJ2-5; D is possibly TRBD1 (6 bases). Per germline, CDR1 MNHNS and CDR2 SASEGT. Trimming pared 2 bases from V and 4 bases from J, leaving 11 bases between. The CDR3 sequence is 14 residues long. CDR3 nucleotide sequence: TGTGCCAGCAGTGAACCAGGGGTCGCAGAGACCCAGTACTTC. Translating gives CASSEPGVAETQYF.

This chain uses TRBV7-2 with TRBJ2-3, with D tentatively TRBD1 or TRBD2 (6 bases each). The CDR3 length is 17 residues. Germline CDR1 and CDR2: SGHTA and FQGNSA. Trimming shortened V by 3 bases and J by 3 bases, and 19 bases separated the two germline ends. CDR3 sequence: CASSFIGGMGGTDTQYF. The CDR3 DNA reads as TGTGCCAGCAGCTTTATAGGGGGGATGGGTGGGACAGATACGCAGTATTTT.

The J gene is TRBJ1-6, the V gene TRBV9; 7 nucleotides align to TRBD1. CDR1 SGDLS and CDR2 YYNGEE come from the germline V gene. The CDR3 loop spans 15 amino acids. V shed 0 bases, J shed 7 bases, and the junction held 4 bases outside the gene matches. CDR3 bases: TGTGCCAGCAGCGTAGTGGGGACAGCGAATTCACCCCTCCACTTT. Translated, it gives CASSVVGTANSPLHF.

This rearrangement joins TRBV19 to TRBJ2-2; TRBD1 agrees at 7 bases. V shed 3 bases, J shed 5 bases, and the junction held 12 bases outside the gene matches. Germline V gene lookup returns CDR1 LNHDA and CDR2 SQIVND (reference sequence). This CDR3 comprises 17 residues. The CDR3 here is CASSMFALGGGTGELFF. The CDR3 DNA reads as TGTGCCAGTAGTATGTTTGCACTAGGGGGCGGAACCGGGGAGCTGTTTTTT.

J is TRBJ2-2 and V is TRBV7-6; D not resolved. V dropped 3 bases and J dropped 2 bases, with 10 bases sitting between them. There are 15 residues in the CDR3. Germline CDR1 SGHVS, CDR2 FNYEAQ. CDR3 DNA sequence: TGTGCCAGCAGCTTCTTTGGGGAAAACACCGGGGAGCTGTTTTTT. Translated: CASSFFGENTGELFF. Supplemented by reference TRBV7-6 and TRBJ2-2, the full variable domain reads GAGVSQSPRYKVTKRGQDVALRCDPISGHVSLYWYRQALGQGPEFLTYFNYEAQQDKSGLPNDRFSAERPEGSISTLTIQRTEQRDSAMYRCASSFFGENTGELFFGEGSRLTVL.

This chain connects TRBV4-3 to TRBJ2-7, with D perhaps being TRBD1 or TRBD2 (5 bases each). Germline CDR1 and CDR2: LGHNA and YSLEER. This CDR3 comprises 15 residues. Trimming removed 4 bases at V and 4 bases at J, with 17 bases between. The CDR3 reads CASSPGTEFSYEQYF. The CDR3 region has the DNA TGCGCCAGCAGCCCCGGGACCGAATTTTCTTACGAGCAGTACTTC.

The V and J genes are TRBV29-1 and TRBJ1-2, with no clear D. From germline, CDR1 is SQVTM and CDR2 ANQGSEA. The V end was cut by 7 bases, the J end by 0 bases, with 6 bases between. The CDR3 contains 11 residues. The CDR3 coding sequence is TGCAGCGCAATGGCTAACTATGGCTACACCTTC. Protein: CSAMANYGYTF.

The chain recombines TRBV27 with TRBJ2-7, with a possible D match to TRBD1 (5 bases). The CDR3 totals 14 residues. V was clipped by 6 bases and J by 4 bases, with 16 bases between them. Germline lookup yields CDR1 MNHEY and CDR2 SMNVEV (reference sequence). The CDR3 sequence: CASRSRQGGYEQYF. In DNA form, the CDR3 reads TGTGCCAGCAGATCCCGGCAGGGTGGGTACGAGCAGTACTTC.

CDR3 DNA sequence: TGTGCCAGCAGTTACTCGCACACCAATCAGCCCCAGCATTTT. This sequence encodes CASSYSHTNQPQHF. The chain links TRBV6-5 to TRBJ1-5; D is undetermined. This CDR3 contains 14 residues. Germline V gene data show CDR1 as MNHEY and CDR2 as SVGAGI. Trimming pared 0 bases from V and 3 bases from J, leaving 6 bases between.

This chain uses TRBV11-3 with TRBJ2-2; TRBD2 might be the D (5 bases). In germline, CDR1 is SGHNT, CDR2 YENEEA. The CDR3 has 13 amino acids. The V and J ends lost 8 bases and 5 bases respectively, with 12 bases between them. The CDR3 loop reads CASRPSGTGELFF. DNA of the CDR3: TGTGCCAGCCGGCCCTCGGGGACCGGGGAGCTGTTTTTT.

The rearrangement links TRBV30 to TRBJ1-4; 8 nucleotides match TRBD1. This CDR3 contains 14 residues. The V segment lost 3 bases and the J segment 8 bases; nucleotides outside the gene matches: 8. Germline CDR1 reads GTSNPN; CDR2 reads SVGIG (reference sequence). Here the CDR3 DNA reads TGTGCCTGGAGATTGACAGGGGAGGAAGAAAAACTGTTTTTT. Translation: CAWRLTGEEEKLFF.

The chain carries TRBV30 and TRBJ2-1; D is possibly TRBD1 (5 bases). The CDR3 sequence is 14 residues long. Deletions cut 2 bases from V and 8 bases from J, with 16 bases between. Germline CDR1 reads GTSNPN; CDR2 reads SVGIG (reference sequence). Here the CDR3 reads CAWSQLLGPDEQFF. The CDR3 DNA is TGTGCCTGGAGTCAGTTACTGGGGCCCGATGAGCAGTTCTTC.

The V and J genes are TRBV6-5 and TRBJ1-4, with D perhaps matching TRBD1 (6 bases). The CDR3 extends over 15 amino acids. With 5 bases removed from V and 7 bases from J, the gap between germline ends came to 17 bases. Per the germline V gene, CDR1 is MNHEY and CDR2 is SVGAGI. CDR3 sequence: CASSIAGHHGEKLFF. The DNA for the CDR3 is TGTGCCAGCAGTATTGCGGGACACCACGGTGAAAAACTGTTTTTT.

This chain joins TRBV11-2 and TRBJ2-5; D perhaps matches TRBD2 (5 bases). V lost 1 base and J 7 bases, leaving 13 bases between the germline ends. Germline loops: CDR1 SGHAT, CDR2 FQNNGV. CDR3 length: 14 residues. The CDR3 DNA follows: TGTGCCAGCAGCTTAGTTCTGGCAGGAGGGACCCAGTACTTC. Translation: CASSLVLAGGTQYF.

The rearrangement uses TRBV5-4 and TRBJ2-1; 12 bases match TRBD1. V lost 4 bases, J lost 6 bases, and 2 bases stayed unmatched. The CDR3 sequence is 14 residues long. CDR1 is SGHNT, CDR2 YYREEE, per germline (reference sequence). CDR3 bases: TGTGCCAGCAGCGGGACAGGGGGCATCAATGAGCAGTTCTTC. Translated: CASSGTGGINEQFF.

This rearrangement joins TRBV19 to TRBJ2-1; unclear D gene. Between the trimmed V and J ends, which lost 7 bases and 8 bases, there was a span of 9 bases. Germline V gene lookup returns CDR1 LNHDA and CDR2 SQIVND (reference sequence). This CDR3 is built from 11 residues. CDR3 sequence: CASIGPYEQFF. CDR3 nucleotides: TGTGCCAGTATTGGGCCCTATGAGCAGTTCTTC.